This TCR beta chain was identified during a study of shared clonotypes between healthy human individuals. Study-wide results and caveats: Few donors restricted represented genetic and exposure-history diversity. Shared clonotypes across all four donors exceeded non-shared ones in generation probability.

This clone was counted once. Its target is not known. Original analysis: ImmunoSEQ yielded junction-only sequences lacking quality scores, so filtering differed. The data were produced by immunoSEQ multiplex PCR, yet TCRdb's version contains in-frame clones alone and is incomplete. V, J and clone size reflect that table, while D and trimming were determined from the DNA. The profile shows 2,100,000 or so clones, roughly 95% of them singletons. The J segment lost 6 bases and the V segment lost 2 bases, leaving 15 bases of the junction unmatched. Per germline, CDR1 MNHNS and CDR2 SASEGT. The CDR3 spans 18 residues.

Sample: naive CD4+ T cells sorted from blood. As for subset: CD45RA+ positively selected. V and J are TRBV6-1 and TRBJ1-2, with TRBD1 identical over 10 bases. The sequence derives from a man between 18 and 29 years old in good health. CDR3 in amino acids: CASSERPLTGTGEHGYTF. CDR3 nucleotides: TGTGCCAGCAGTGAACGACCCCTAACCGGGACAGGGGAGCATGGCTACACCTTC.